These 20 T cell receptor beta chains share one sample of origin, sequenced in a study of blood T cells in healthy people across ages. PCR was performed a second time for about 7 to 11 cycles using a sample-barcoded 5' primer and a J-beta primer mix. TCRdb used MiXCR to reprocess the 5' RACE reads, holding one entry per CDR3 protein. The table includes 1.4 million or so distinct CDR3 sequences, approximately 42% detected once. The sample consisted of blood. The receptors were gathered from a woman younger than 30 in good health.

The rearrangement uses TRBV7-2 and TRBJ1-1; 8 positions agree with TRBD1. The CDR3 covers 15 residues. Looked up from germline, CDR1 is SGHTA and CDR2 is FQGNSA. The ends lost 6 bases at V and 6 bases at J; junction bases unmatched: 12. The CDR3 is CASRPDRGVLSEAFF. Here the CDR3 DNA reads TGTGCCAGCAGACCAGACAGGGGAGTGTTGTCTGAAGCTTTCTTT.

This rearrangement joins TRBV29-1 to TRBJ2-3; the match to TRBD2 covers 8 bases. Germline V lookup: CDR1 SQVTM, CDR2 ANQGSEA. V trimming: 3 bases; J trimming: 6 bases; junction bases outside the gene matches: 8. This CDR3 is built from 14 residues. In nucleotides, the CDR3 is TGCAGCGTTGATTCGTCCGGGAGGGCGGATACGCAGTATTTT. Protein: CSVDSSGRADTQYF.

The chain employs TRBV12-3 or TRBV12-4 and TRBJ1-1; D perhaps matches TRBD1 (5 bases). Trimming left V 5 bases short and J 5 bases short, with 15 bases between. The CDR3 covers 14 residues. CDR3 DNA sequence: TGTGCCAGCAGTGTCCAGGGTTTTGGAACTGAAGCTTTCTTT. This codes for CASSVQGFGTEAFF.

The chain combines TRBV9 with TRBJ2-3; 14 positions match TRBD2. The CDR3 has 18 amino acids. Losses at the gene ends were 4 bases for V and 3 bases for J; bases not matched to a gene: 10. Looked up from germline, CDR1 is SGDLS and CDR2 is YYNGEE. CDR3 protein: CASSLRTSGGPITDTQYF. The CDR3 coding sequence is TGTGCCAGCAGCCTTAGGACTAGCGGGGGGCCGATAACAGATACGCAGTATTTT.

This clonotype turned up a few times. This chain connects TRBV2 to TRBJ1-4, with D maybe TRBD1 (5 bases). This CDR3 is 14 amino acids long. The V and J ends lost 6 bases and 6 bases respectively, with 14 bases between them. Germline V gives CDR1 SNHLY, CDR2 FYNNEI. CDR3 in DNA: TGTGCCAGCAGGGCCAGACAGTCCTATGAAAAACTGTTTTTT. This sequence encodes CASRARQSYEKLFF.

In this sample, this clonotype turned up a few times. The chain recombines TRBV11-3 with TRBJ2-1, with 8 bases that match TRBD1. After removal of 5 bases from V and 9 bases from J, the junction contained 12 bases not matched to a gene. CDR1 is SGHNT, CDR2 YENEEA, per germline. The CDR3 sequence is 15 residues long. CDR3 DNA: TGTGCCAGCAGCACCCGGACAGGGAGTATCGGTGAGCAGTTCTTC. Protein sequence: CASSTRTGSIGEQFF.

The chain is built from TRBV29-1 and TRBJ1-1; D is undetermined. The V end lost 6 bases, the J end lost 0 bases, and 11 bases lay between the germline ends. The CDR3 is 13 amino acids. Germline lookup yields CDR1 SQVTM and CDR2 ANQGSEA. The CDR3 sequence: CSVTTEMNTEAFF. The CDR3 coding sequence is TGCAGCGTAACGACGGAGATGAACACTGAAGCTTTCTTT.

V is TRBV13 and J is TRBJ2-7; 8 bases line up with TRBD1. The germline CDR1 and CDR2 sequences are PRHDT and FYEKMQ (reference sequence). The CDR3 length is 19 residues. The V gene end was trimmed by 5 bases and the J gene end by 7 bases; junction bases not matched to a gene: 25. CDR3 sequence reads: CASSHNKATGTGLRNEQYF. The DNA for the CDR3 is TGTGCCAGCAGCCATAACAAAGCTACCGGGACAGGTCTCAGGAATGAGCAGTACTTC.

Comments on this clonotype: This may be a read error: a much more frequent sequence differs by one nucleotide. The V and J genes are TRBV4-2 and TRBJ2-1, with a possible D match to TRBD1 (5 bases). Germline V lookup: CDR1 LGHNA, CDR2 YNFKEQ. This CDR3 is built from 13 residues. V dropped 2 bases and J dropped 10 bases, with 12 bases sitting between them. CDR3 loop: CASSQQGAYEQFF. CDR3 in DNA: TGTGCCAGCAGCCAACAAGGGGCCTACGAGCAGTTCTTC.

Worth noting for this clonotype: The germline gene is not matched at one end of the junction; a read error may be the cause. The chain joins TRBV5-1 to TRBJ2-1, with D possibly matching TRBD2 (6 bases). This CDR3 has 16 amino acids. Germline V lookup: CDR1 SGHRS, CDR2 YFSETQ. In nucleotides, the CDR3 is TGTGCCAGCAGTTTCCTCGCGGGGAGCTCCTACAATGAGCAGTTCTTC. Translation: CASSFLAGSSYNEQFF.

This chain joins TRBV20-1 and TRBJ2-2; D remains unclear. This CDR3 is built from 14 residues. Germline loops: CDR1 DFQATT, CDR2 SNEGSKA (reference sequence). V lost 2 bases to trimming and J lost 4 bases, with 11 bases between them. CDR3 amino acids: CSARPPGFTGELFF. The CDR3 bases are TGCAGTGCTAGACCCCCAGGTTTCACCGGGGAGCTGTTTTTT.

As for this clonotype: One end of the junction varies from germline; a read error may be responsible. The chain carries TRBV7-9 and TRBJ2-3; a weak D match, TRBD1 (5 bases). CDR1 is SEHNR, CDR2 FQNEAQ, per germline (reference sequence). CDR3 length: 11 residues. The CDR3 nucleotides read TGTGCCAGCGGCAGGGAAGATGCGCAGTATTTT. It codes for CASGREDAQYF.

This clonotype was found a few times. The rearrangement joins TRBV11-2 to TRBJ1-2; no clear D gene. Germline V gives CDR1 SGHAT, CDR2 FQNNGV. Deletions cut 2 bases from V and 3 bases from J, with 13 bases between. This CDR3 is built from 15 residues. DNA of the CDR3: TGTGCCAGCAGCTTACGCCGAACACTTGACTATGGCTACACCTTC. Translation: CASSLRRTLDYGYTF.

The chain uses TRBV5-1 and TRBJ2-1; D remains ambiguous. Germline V gene data show CDR1 as SGHRS and CDR2 as YFSETQ. The CDR3 covers 13 residues. Trimming took off 3 bases at V and 6 bases at J, with 10 bases between the two ends. This CDR3 reads CASSSQTGNEQFF. CDR3 DNA sequence: TGCGCCAGCAGCTCCCAGACTGGCAATGAGCAGTTCTTC.

This clonotype occurred a few times. The chain recombines TRBV5-1 with TRBJ1-1; D uncertain. Trimming removed 6 bases from V and 2 bases from J, with 11 bases in between. The CDR3 totals 13 residues. The germline V gene has CDR1 SGHRS and CDR2 YFSETQ. CDR3 loop: CASKYRENTEAFF. DNA of the CDR3: TGCGCCAGCAAGTACAGAGAAAACACTGAAGCTTTCTTT.

This clonotype was seen more than once but under ten times. The V gene is TRBV29-1, the J gene TRBJ1-2; the D is unclear. The CDR3 spans 12 residues. Per germline, CDR1 SQVTM and CDR2 ANQGSEA. Trimming stripped 4 bases from V and 3 bases from J, with 9 bases between. CDR3 sequence: CSVVMGDYGYTF. The CDR3 DNA reads TGCAGCGTTGTGATGGGTGACTATGGCTACACCTTC. Together with reference TRBV29-1 and TRBJ1-2, the CDR3 gives the full variable domain: SAVISQKPSRDICQRGTSLTIQCQVDSQVTMMFWYRQQPGQSLTLIATANQGSEATYESGFVIDKFPISRPNLTFSTLTVSNMSPEDSSIYLCSVVMGDYGYTFGSGTRLTVV.

This clonotype showed up just a few times. The germline gene is not matched at one end of the junction; a read error may be the cause. The V call is TRBV7-3, the J call TRBJ1-6; the match to TRBD1 covers 7 bases. The CDR3 is made up of 16 amino acids. The germline CDR1 and CDR2 sequences are SGHTA and FQGTGA. In nucleotides, the CDR3 is TGTGCCAGCAGCTTAACAGGGGGCTTCGGGAATTCACCCCCCCACTTT. The encoded protein is CASSLTGGFGNSPPHF. Full variable domain (missing parts from reference TRBV7-3 and TRBJ1-6): GAGVSQTPSNKVTEKGKYVELRCDPISGHTALYWYRQSLGQGPEFLIYFQGTGAADDSGLPNDRFFAVRPEGSVSTLKIQRTERGDSAVYLCASSLTGGFGNSPPHFGNGTRLTVT.

A few counts support this clonotype. CDR3 residues: CASSDAPRRYYEYGYTF. Here the CDR3 DNA reads TGTGCCAGCAGCGACGCCCCTAGGAGATATTACGAGTATGGCTACACCTTC. The V gene is TRBV13, the J gene TRBJ1-2; the D is unclear. The CDR3 length is 17 residues. CDR1 is PRHDT and CDR2 is FYEKMQ in the germline V gene (reference sequence). V lost 5 bases and J lost 5, with 24 bases in between.

This clonotype turned up a few times. The V gene is TRBV28, the J gene TRBJ1-6; D remains ambiguous. CDR1 MDHEN and CDR2 SYDVKM come from the germline V gene. V gave up 5 bases and J gave up 7 bases, with 15 bases separating them. CDR3 size: 15 residues. In nucleotides, the CDR3 is TGTGCCAGCAGTCCGCCTGAGTGGTCCAATTCACCCCTCCACTTT. Residues: CASSPPEWSNSPLHF.

This chain connects TRBV2 to TRBJ2-3; 9 bases are shared with TRBD2. The V segment lost 6 bases and the J segment 2 bases; nucleotides outside the gene matches: 6. Looked up from germline, CDR1 is SNHLY and CDR2 is FYNNEI. The CDR3 is 15 residues long. The CDR3 bases are TGTGCCAGCAGACCGACTAGCGGCTACACAGATACGCAGTATTTT. Encoded protein: CASRPTSGYTDTQYF.